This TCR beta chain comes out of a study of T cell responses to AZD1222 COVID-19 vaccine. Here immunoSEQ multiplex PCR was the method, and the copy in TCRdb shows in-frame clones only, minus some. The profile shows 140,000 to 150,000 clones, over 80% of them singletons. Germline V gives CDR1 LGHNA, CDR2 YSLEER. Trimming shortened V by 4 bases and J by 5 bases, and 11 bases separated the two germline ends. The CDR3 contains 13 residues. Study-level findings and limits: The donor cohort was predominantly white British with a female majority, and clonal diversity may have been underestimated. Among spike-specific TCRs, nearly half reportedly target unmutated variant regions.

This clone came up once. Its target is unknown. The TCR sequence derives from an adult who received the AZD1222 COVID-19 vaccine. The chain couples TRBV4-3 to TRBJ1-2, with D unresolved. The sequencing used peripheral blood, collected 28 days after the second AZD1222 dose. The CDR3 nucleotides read TGCGCCAGCAGCCCTCCTGGGAGATATGGCTACACCTTC. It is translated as CASSPPGRYGYTF.